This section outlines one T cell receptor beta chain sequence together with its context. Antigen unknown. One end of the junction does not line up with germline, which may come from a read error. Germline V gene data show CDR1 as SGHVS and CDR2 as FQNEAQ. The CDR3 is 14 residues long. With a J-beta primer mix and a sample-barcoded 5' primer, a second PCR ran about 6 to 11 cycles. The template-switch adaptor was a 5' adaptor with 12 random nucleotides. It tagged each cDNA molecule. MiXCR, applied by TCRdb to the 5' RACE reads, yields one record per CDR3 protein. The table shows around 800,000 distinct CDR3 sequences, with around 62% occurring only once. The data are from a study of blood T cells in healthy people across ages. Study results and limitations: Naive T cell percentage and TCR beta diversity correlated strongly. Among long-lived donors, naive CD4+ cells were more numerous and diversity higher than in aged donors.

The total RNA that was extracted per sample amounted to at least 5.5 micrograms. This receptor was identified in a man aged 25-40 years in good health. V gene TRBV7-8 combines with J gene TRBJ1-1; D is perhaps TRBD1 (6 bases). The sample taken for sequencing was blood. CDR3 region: CATRGTGFNTEVFF. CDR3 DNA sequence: TGTGCCACCCGGGGTACAGGGTTTAACACTGAAGTTTTCTTT. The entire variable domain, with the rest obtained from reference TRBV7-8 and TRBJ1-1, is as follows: GAGVSQSPRYKVAKRGQDVALRCDPISGHVSLFWYQQALGQGPEFLTYFQNEAQLDKSGLPSDRFFAERPEGSVSTLKIQRTQQEDSAVYLCATRGTGFNTEVFFGQGTRLTVV.